This T cell receptor (beta chain) was documented in a study of T cell repertoires in cytomegalovirus infection. Study-wide context: HLA-C-restricted CMV epitopes, recently identified, and well-studied HLA-B-restricted ones were used by the study.

As regards this clonotype: Its specificity is unknown.

From the reads, TCRdb called clonotypes with MiXCR, one entry per CDR3 protein. The sample contains hundreds of thousands of distinct CDR3 sequences, roughly 30% of which appear only once. The receptor's source is a human donor in good health (CMV status not recorded). Some clones in this sample may be carry-over from other donors' samples. The starting material was cultured CD8+ T cells from PBMCs, obtained from culture after CMV antigen stimulation.

The CDR3 loop is CSVEKTANTGELFF. In DNA, the CDR3 is TGCAGCGTCGAGAAGACTGCCAACACCGGGGAGCTGTTTTTT. The chain carries TRBV29-1 and TRBJ2-2; D not resolved. Germline CDR1 SQVTM, CDR2 ANQGSEA. The CDR3 contains 14 residues. V was cut by 6 bases and J by 2 bases, with 13 bases left in between.